This T cell receptor beta chain is drawn from a study of shared clonotypes between healthy human individuals. Study-wide context: In total, the donors were two women and a few men aged 18 to 49.

The assay was run at deep level. Using immunoSEQ multiplex PCR, the repertoire was profiled, and TCRdb retains in-frame clones only, with some absent. The sample carries millions of clones, approximately 95% recorded once. General observations from the study: In four donors, about 5% of naive CD4 clonotypes appeared in common.

V lost 0 bases and J 3 bases, leaving 13 bases between the germline ends. The germline gives CDR1 SGDLS, CDR2 YYNGEE. The CDR3 spans 16 residues. Note on this clone: The antigen remains unidentified. The identical CDR3 is also encoded by other nucleotide sequences in the sample.

Naive-designated CD8 cells lacked CD45RO, were positively enriched for CCR7, and omitted terminally differentiated effector memory CD45RA+ cells. The donors, all of them Caucasian adults, lived in Nashville, Tennessee. This receptor was obtained from a man aged 18 to 35 in good health. The sample comprised naive CD8+ T cells sorted from blood. The chain links TRBV9 to TRBJ2-1, with D maybe TRBD2 (7 bases). The CDR3 DNA reads as TGTGCCAGCAGCGTAGAGGGGGGGTCCTACTACAATGAGCAGTTCTTC. It encodes CASSVEGGSYYNEQFF.